This T cell receptor (beta chain) was identified during a study of cytomegalovirus exposure and HLA in healthy donors. The study's findings and limits: What TCR beta sequences reportedly achieved was accurate prediction of HLA-A and HLA-B alleles in most subjects.

This CDR3 spans 14 amino acids. Per the germline V gene, CDR1 is GTSNPN and CDR2 is SVGIG (reference sequence). Trimming stripped 2 bases from V and 7 bases from J, with 14 bases between. Primers for the PCR totalled 60 Vbeta and 13 Jbeta. Sequenced by immunoSEQ multiplex PCR; TCRdb stores in-frame clones only, minus some. The sample yields about 130,000 clones, more than 7.5% seen once. For this clone: No antigen is known for it.

J is TRBJ2-2 and V is TRBV30, with D maybe TRBD1 (6 bases). Sequenced sample: PBMCs. This clonotype originated in a man in his fifties in good health and CMV-seronegative. CDR3 amino acids: CAWSRHRTDGELFF. CDR3 DNA sequence: TGTGCCTGGAGTCGACACCGGACAGACGGGGAGCTGTTTTTT.